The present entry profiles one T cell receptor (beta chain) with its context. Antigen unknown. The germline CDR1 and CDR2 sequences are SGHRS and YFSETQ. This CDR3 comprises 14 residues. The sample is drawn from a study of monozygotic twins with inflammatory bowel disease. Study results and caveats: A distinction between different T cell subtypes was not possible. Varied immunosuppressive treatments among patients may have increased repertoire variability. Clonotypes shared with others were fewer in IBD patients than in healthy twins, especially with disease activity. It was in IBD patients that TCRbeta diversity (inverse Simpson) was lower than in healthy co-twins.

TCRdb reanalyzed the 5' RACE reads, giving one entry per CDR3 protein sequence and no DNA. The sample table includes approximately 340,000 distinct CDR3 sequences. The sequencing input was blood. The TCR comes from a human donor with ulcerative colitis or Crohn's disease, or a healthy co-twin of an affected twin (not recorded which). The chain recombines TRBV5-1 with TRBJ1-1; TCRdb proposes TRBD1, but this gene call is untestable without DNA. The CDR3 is CASSSGTLFTEAFF.